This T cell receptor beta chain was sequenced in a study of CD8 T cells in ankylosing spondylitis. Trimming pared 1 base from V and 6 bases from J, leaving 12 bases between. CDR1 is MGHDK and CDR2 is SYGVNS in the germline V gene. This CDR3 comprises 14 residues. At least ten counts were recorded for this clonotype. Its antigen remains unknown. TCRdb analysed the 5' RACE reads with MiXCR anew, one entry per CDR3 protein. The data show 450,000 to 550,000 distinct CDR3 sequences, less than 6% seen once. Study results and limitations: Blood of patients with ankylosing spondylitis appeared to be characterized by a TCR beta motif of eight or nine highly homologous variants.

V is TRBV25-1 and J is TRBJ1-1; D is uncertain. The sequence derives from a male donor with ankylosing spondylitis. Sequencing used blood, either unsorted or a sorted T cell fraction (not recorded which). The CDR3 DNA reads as TGTGCCAGCAGTGAATTAACAGACGGATCTGAAGCTTTCTTT. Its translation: CASSELTDGSEAFF.